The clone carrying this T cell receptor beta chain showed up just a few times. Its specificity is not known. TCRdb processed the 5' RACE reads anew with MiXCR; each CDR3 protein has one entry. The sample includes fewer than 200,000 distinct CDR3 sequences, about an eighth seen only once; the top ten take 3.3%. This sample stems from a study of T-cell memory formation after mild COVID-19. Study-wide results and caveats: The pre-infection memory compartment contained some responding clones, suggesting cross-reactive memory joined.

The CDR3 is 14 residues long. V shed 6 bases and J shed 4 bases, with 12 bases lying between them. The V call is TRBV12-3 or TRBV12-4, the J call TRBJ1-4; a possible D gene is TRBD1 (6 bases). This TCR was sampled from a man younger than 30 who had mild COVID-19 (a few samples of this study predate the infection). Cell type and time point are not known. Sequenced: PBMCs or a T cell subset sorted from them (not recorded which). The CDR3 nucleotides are TGTGCCAGCAGCCCGACAGGCTTTAATGAAAAACTGTTTTTT. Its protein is CASSPTGFNEKLFF.